One sample yielded the 13 T cell receptor beta chains listed below, sequenced in a study of CD8+ T cells in alopecia areata. Individuals with alopecia areata gave both lesional scalp punch biopsies and peripheral blood for collection. RNA extraction was followed by reverse transcription into cDNA, which acted as the sequencing template. The repertoire was sequenced with immunoSEQ multiplex PCR; TCRdb's copy has only in-frame clones and lacks some. The sample contains 5,500 to 6,000 clones, 50% to 75% of which appear only once. The sample was skin. The source of these receptors is a human donor with alopecia areata.

V and J are TRBV9 and TRBJ2-7; 7 bases are shared with TRBD2. The germline CDR1 and CDR2 sequences are SGDLS and YYNGEE. The CDR3 consists of 16 residues. Germline trimming cut 1 base from V and 3 bases from J; bases unmatched to any gene: 10. In DNA, the CDR3 is TGTGCCAGCAGCGTAACGTCCGGCGGGGGAAGCTACGAGCAGTACTTC. Amino acids: CASSVTSGGGSYEQYF.

The genes are TRBV7-9 and TRBJ2-7, with D possibly matching TRBD1 (5 bases). CDR1 and CDR2 from the germline V gene are SEHNR and FQNEAQ (reference sequence). This CDR3 is 14 amino acids long. V was pared by 2 bases and J by 1 base, with 9 bases between. As DNA, the CDR3 is TGTGCCAGCAGCTTACAGACAGATTCCTACGAGCAGTACTTC. Protein product: CASSLQTDSYEQYF. Filled out from reference TRBV7-9 and TRBJ2-7, the complete variable domain reads DTGVSQNPRHKITKRGQNVTFRCDPISEHNRLYWYRQTLGQGPEFLTYFQNEAQLEKSRLLSDRFSAERPKGSFSTLEIQRTEQGDSAMYLCASSLQTDSYEQYFGPGTRLTVT.

The chain employs TRBV7-9 and TRBJ1-1, with 8 bases fitting TRBD1. Trimming removed 3 bases from V and 3 bases from J; junction bases left unmatched: 3. The CDR3 loop spans 14 amino acids. The germline V gene has CDR1 SEHNR and CDR2 FQNEAQ (reference sequence). The CDR3 DNA reads TGTGCCAGCAGCTTTACAGGGGGGCACACTGAAGCTTTCTTT. This codes for CASSFTGGHTEAFF.

This sequence joins TRBV6-6 and TRBJ2-3; D is possibly TRBD2 (6 bases). V was clipped by 8 bases and J by 12 bases, with 15 bases between them. Germline CDR1 reads MNHNY; CDR2 reads SVGAGI (reference sequence). The CDR3 totals 11 residues. The CDR3 DNA follows: TGTGCCAGCCGTCGGGTGGGACTCCAGTATTTT. Its protein is CASRRVGLQYF.

The CDR3 nucleotides are TGTGCCACAGGGGGGGGCAGGCAGCCCCAGCATTTT. It codes for CATGGGRQPQHF. The chain carries TRBV6-1 and TRBJ1-5; TRBD1 aligns across 7 bases. The V segment lost 10 bases and the J segment 7 bases; nucleotides outside the gene matches: 7. The CDR3 covers 12 residues. Germline lookup yields CDR1 MNHNS and CDR2 SASEGT.

CDR3 loop: CASSRQGAYEQYF. The DNA for the CDR3 is TGTGCCAGCAGTCGGCAGGGGGCTTACGAGCAGTACTTC. This rearrangement joins TRBV2 to TRBJ2-7; 8 positions agree with TRBD1. CDR1 SNHLY and CDR2 FYNNEI come from the germline V gene. The trim removed 5 bases at V and 4 bases at J, leaving 4 bases unmatched. The CDR3 totals 13 residues.

The chain uses TRBV6-5 and TRBJ1-2; 10 bases are a match to TRBD1. Unmatched junction bases numbered 8, after V lost 6 bases and J lost 7 bases. The germline CDR1 and CDR2 sequences are MNHEY and SVGAGI. The CDR3 is 14 amino acids. Here the CDR3 DNA reads TGTGCCAGCAGGCCCTGGACAGGGGGGATTGGCTACACCTTC. Residues: CASRPWTGGIGYTF.

The gene calls are TRBV28 and TRBJ2-2; 7 bases are shared with TRBD1. CDR1 is MDHEN and CDR2 is SYDVKM in the germline V gene. V shed 6 bases and J 6 bases; nucleotides not matched to a gene: 7. The length of the CDR3 is 14 residues. The chain's CDR3 is CASSRRQGAGELFF. For the CDR3, the DNA is TGTGCCAGCAGCCGACGACAGGGAGCCGGGGAGCTGTTTTTT.

The chain joins TRBV18 to TRBJ1-5; D is unresolved. The V end lost 2 bases, the J end lost 5 bases, and 4 bases lay between the germline ends. Germline V gene lookup returns CDR1 KGHSH and CDR2 LQKENI. This CDR3 has 12 amino acids. The CDR3 bases are TGTGCCAGCTCACCAGACGATCAGCCCCAGCATTTT. Translated: CASSPDDQPQHF.

The gene calls are TRBV11-2 and TRBJ2-2; 9 positions agree with TRBD2. This CDR3 region has 15 residues. Germline V gives CDR1 SGHAT, CDR2 FQNNGV. The ends lost 6 bases at V and 1 base at J; junction bases unmatched: 3. For the CDR3, the DNA is TGTGCCAGCAGGCGACTAGCGGAGAACACCGGGGAGCTGTTTTTT. The encoded protein is CASRRLAENTGELFF.

V usage is TRBV7-9 and J usage is TRBJ2-3, with D hard to call. Trimming removed 4 bases at V and 2 bases at J, with 4 bases between. The CDR3 loop spans 12 amino acids. Germline CDR1 is SEHNR and CDR2 is FQNEAQ (reference sequence). CDR3 bases: TGTGCCAGCAGCTCGATCACAGATACGCAGTATTTT. It codes for CASSSITDTQYF.

V and J are TRBV18 and TRBJ1-1; no clear D. Trimming stripped 3 bases from V and 7 bases from J, with 12 bases between. Germline-derived CDR1 and CDR2 are KGHSH and LQKENI. The CDR3 consists of 13 residues. The CDR3 sequence is CASSPGSKSEAFF. The CDR3 DNA follows: TGTGCCAGCTCACCTGGGAGCAAAAGTGAAGCTTTCTTT.

The CDR3 coding sequence is TGCGCCAGCAGTACCGGGACAGCGATCTACACTGAAGCTTTCTTT. It codes for CASSTGTAIYTEAFF. The chain has TRBV5-1 and TRBJ1-1, with 7 bases that match TRBD1. The CDR3 spans 15 residues. V lost 5 bases to trimming and J lost 3 bases; unmatched junction nucleotides: 10. Germline lookup yields CDR1 SGHRS and CDR2 YFSETQ.